These T cell receptor beta chains were read from a single sample in a study of human T cells and chemical hapten exposure. TCRdb processed the RACE reads anew with MiXCR; each CDR3 protein has one entry. The sample records approximately 370,000 distinct CDR3 sequences, over 5% being singletons. The material was whole blood, obtained in connection with sensitization to the hapten diphenylcyclopropenone (DPC). All receptors derive from a woman aged 18-35 years with alopecia areata. Some clones in this sample may be carry-over from other donors' samples. Each CDR3 is given with its conserved first and last residue. Fields, in order: clone size, J gene, V gene, D gene, CDR3 protein, CDR3 DNA. D genes are given only for firm matches. Clone size is shown for a subset of rows, as once, few, many or a class of expanded clone.

abundance: many
j_gene: TRBJ2-5
v_gene: TRBV5-5
d_gene: TRBD2
CDR3aa: CASSSLATIQETQYF
CDR3nt: TGTGCCAGCAGCTCACTAGCGACGATTCAAGAGACCCAGTACTTC

abundance: .
j_gene: TRBJ1-1
v_gene: TRBV7-6
d_gene: TRBD1
CDR3aa: CASSLPPYRGVNTEAFF
CDR3nt: TGTGCCAGCAGCTTACCACCGTACAGGGGAGTGAACACTGAAGCTTTCTTT

abundance: few
j_gene: TRBJ2-3
v_gene: TRBV13
d_gene: TRBD2
CDR3aa: CASSYLGGGATDTQYF
CDR3nt: TGTGCCAGCAGCTATCTTGGCGGGGGGGCGACAGATACGCAGTATTTT

abundance: .
j_gene: TRBJ1-2
v_gene: TRBV6-2/TRBV6-3
d_gene: .
CDR3aa: CASSYSGRGYTF
CDR3nt: TGTGCCAGCAGTTACAGCGGACGGGGCTACACCTTC

abundance: .
j_gene: TRBJ1-5
v_gene: TRBV4-2
d_gene: .
CDR3aa: CASSQQTGPNQPQHF
CDR3nt: TGTGCCAGCAGCCAACAGACAGGTCCAAATCAGCCCCAGCATTTT

abundance: many
j_gene: TRBJ2-6
v_gene: TRBV4-2
d_gene: .
CDR3aa: CASSQDGDAGANVLTF
CDR3nt: TGTGCCAGCAGCCAAGATGGCGACGCTGGGGCCAACGTCCTGACTTTC

abundance: few
j_gene: TRBJ2-1
v_gene: TRBV5-1
d_gene: TRBD1
CDR3aa: CASSPGQGDEQFF
CDR3nt: TGCGCCAGCAGCCCCGGACAGGGAGATGAGCAGTTCTTC

abundance: few
j_gene: TRBJ2-7
v_gene: TRBV4-2
d_gene: .
CDR3aa: CASSRSADGSYEQYF
CDR3nt: TGTGCCAGCAGCCGTTCAGCCGACGGCTCCTACGAGCAGTACTTC

abundance: many
j_gene: TRBJ2-3
v_gene: TRBV12-3/TRBV12-4
d_gene: .
CDR3aa: CASRTTGTDTQYF
CDR3nt: TGTGCCAGCAGGACTACAGGGACAGATACGCAGTATTTT

abundance: many
j_gene: TRBJ1-1
v_gene: TRBV6-2/TRBV6-3
d_gene: .
CDR3aa: CASSYSSRGHTNTEAFF
CDR3nt: TGTGCCAGCAGTTACTCGAGCAGGGGACATACTAACACTGAAGCTTTCTTT

abundance: few
j_gene: TRBJ1-2
v_gene: TRBV28
d_gene: TRBD1
CDR3aa: CASSSGQGADYGYTF
CDR3nt: TGTGCCAGCAGTTCCGGACAGGGGGCTGACTATGGCTACACCTTC

abundance: .
j_gene: TRBJ1-6
v_gene: TRBV7-9
d_gene: TRBD1
CDR3aa: CASSRWRTGDAPLHF
CDR3nt: TGTGCCAGCAGCAGGTGGAGGACAGGGGACGCGCCCCTCCACTTT

abundance: many
j_gene: TRBJ2-2
v_gene: TRBV7-3
d_gene: TRBD1
CDR3aa: CASSAPRQGANGELFF
CDR3nt: TGTGCCAGCAGCGCGCCCAGGCAGGGGGCAAACGGGGAGCTGTTTTTT

abundance: .
j_gene: TRBJ1-1
v_gene: TRBV7-3
d_gene: .
CDR3aa: CASSSGGQFTEAFF
CDR3nt: TGTGCCAGCAGCTCTGGCGGCCAGTTCACTGAAGCTTTCTTT

abundance: many
j_gene: TRBJ2-2
v_gene: TRBV12-3/TRBV12-4
d_gene: TRBD2
CDR3aa: CASSWVGGIDTGELFF
CDR3nt: TGTGCCAGCAGCTGGGTGGGGGGGATTGACACCGGGGAGCTGTTTTTT

abundance: .
j_gene: TRBJ1-2
v_gene: TRBV6-2/TRBV6-3
d_gene: TRBD1
CDR3aa: CASSRGTAANYGYTF
CDR3nt: TGTGCCAGCAGTCGCGGGACAGCTGCTAACTATGGCTACACCTTC

abundance: few
j_gene: TRBJ1-5
v_gene: TRBV7-2
d_gene: TRBD1
CDR3aa: CASSLKGADQPQHF
CDR3nt: TGTGCCAGCAGCTTAAAGGGGGCGGACCAGCCCCAGCATTTT

abundance: many
j_gene: TRBJ1-2
v_gene: TRBV7-9
d_gene: .
CDR3aa: CASSHPTQNYGYTF
CDR3nt: TGTGCCAGCAGCCACCCCACACAAAACTATGGCTACACCTTC

abundance: many
j_gene: TRBJ1-3
v_gene: TRBV6-2/TRBV6-3
d_gene: .
CDR3aa: CASSYESLRDTIYF
CDR3nt: TGTGCCAGCAGTTACGAGTCGCTTCGGGACACCATATATTTT

abundance: many
j_gene: TRBJ2-3
v_gene: TRBV7-2
d_gene: TRBD2
CDR3aa: CASSDLAGATDTQYF
CDR3nt: TGTGCCAGCAGCGATCTAGCGGGGGCAACAGATACGCAGTATTTT

abundance: few
j_gene: TRBJ1-4
v_gene: TRBV4-3
d_gene: .
CDR3aa: CASSQDRGRDEKLFF
CDR3nt: TGCGCCAGCAGCCAAGATCGGGGTCGAGACGAAAAACTGTTTTTT

abundance: .
j_gene: TRBJ2-2
v_gene: TRBV6-2/TRBV6-3
d_gene: .
CDR3aa: CASRLLRGLLPGELFF
CDR3nt: TGTGCCAGCAGGCTACTCCGGGGCCTTCTCCCCGGGGAGCTGTTTTTT

abundance: .
j_gene: TRBJ1-6
v_gene: TRBV6-4
d_gene: TRBD1
CDR3aa: CASSVTSRDRVFSSYNSPLHF
CDR3nt: TGTGCCAGCAGTGTCACTTCCCGGGACAGGGTTTTTAGCTCCTATAATTCACCCCTCCACTTT

abundance: few
j_gene: TRBJ1-6
v_gene: TRBV28
d_gene: .
CDR3aa: CASSSLLSASNNSPLHF
CDR3nt: TGTGCCAGCAGCTCCCTTCTTTCGGCCTCCAATAATTCACCCCTCCACTTT

abundance: few
j_gene: TRBJ2-2
v_gene: TRBV6-2/TRBV6-3
d_gene: .
CDR3aa: CASSSIGPRSTSTGELFF
CDR3nt: TGTGCCAGCAGTTCGATTGGCCCCAGGAGCACTAGCACCGGGGAGCTGTTTTTT

abundance: few
j_gene: TRBJ1-1
v_gene: TRBV7-9
d_gene: TRBD1
CDR3aa: CASSLVKGQGLHTEAFF
CDR3nt: TGTGCCAGCAGCTTAGTTAAGGGACAGGGGCTCCACACTGAAGCTTTCTTT

abundance: many
j_gene: TRBJ1-3
v_gene: TRBV28
d_gene: .
CDR3aa: CASSVDSEGTRNTIYF
CDR3nt: TGTGCCAGCAGTGTTGACAGCGAGGGGACAAGAAACACCATATATTTT

abundance: .
j_gene: TRBJ2-2
v_gene: TRBV6-2/TRBV6-3
d_gene: TRBD1
CDR3aa: CASKTGTGDTGELFF
CDR3nt: TGTGCCAGTAAAACCGGGACAGGGGATACCGGGGAGCTGTTTTTT